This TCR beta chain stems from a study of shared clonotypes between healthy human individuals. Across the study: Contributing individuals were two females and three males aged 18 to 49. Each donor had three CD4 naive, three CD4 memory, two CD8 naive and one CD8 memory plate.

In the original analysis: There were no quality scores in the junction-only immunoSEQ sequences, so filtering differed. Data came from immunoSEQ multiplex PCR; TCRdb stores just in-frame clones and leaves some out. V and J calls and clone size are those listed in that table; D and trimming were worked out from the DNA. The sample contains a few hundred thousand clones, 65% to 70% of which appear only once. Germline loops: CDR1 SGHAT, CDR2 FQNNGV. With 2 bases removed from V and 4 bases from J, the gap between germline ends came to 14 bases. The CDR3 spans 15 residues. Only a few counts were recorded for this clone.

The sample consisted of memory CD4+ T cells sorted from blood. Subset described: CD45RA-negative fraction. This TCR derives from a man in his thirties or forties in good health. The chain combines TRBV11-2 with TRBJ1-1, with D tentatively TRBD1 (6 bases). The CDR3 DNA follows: TGTGCCAGCAGCTTAAGCCTTACAGGGACCACTGAAGCTTTCTTT. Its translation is CASSLSLTGTTEAFF.